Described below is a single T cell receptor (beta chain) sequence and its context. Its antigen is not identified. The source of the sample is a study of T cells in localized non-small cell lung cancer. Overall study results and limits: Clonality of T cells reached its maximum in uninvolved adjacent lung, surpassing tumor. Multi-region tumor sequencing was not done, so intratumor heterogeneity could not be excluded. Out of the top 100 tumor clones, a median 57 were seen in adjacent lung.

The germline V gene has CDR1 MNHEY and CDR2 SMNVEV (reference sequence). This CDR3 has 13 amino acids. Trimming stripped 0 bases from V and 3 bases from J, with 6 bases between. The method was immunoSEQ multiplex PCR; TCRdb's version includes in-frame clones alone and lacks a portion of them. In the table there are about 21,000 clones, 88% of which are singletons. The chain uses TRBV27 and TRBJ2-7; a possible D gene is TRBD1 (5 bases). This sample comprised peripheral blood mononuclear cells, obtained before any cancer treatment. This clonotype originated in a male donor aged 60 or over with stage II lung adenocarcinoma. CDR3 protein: CASSLSTDYEQYF. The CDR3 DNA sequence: TGTGCCAGCAGTTTATCGACAGACTACGAGCAGTACTTC.